The 9 T cell receptor beta chains given below trace back to one sample, sequenced in a study of regulatory T cells in long-lasting Graves disease. Time point meaning: newly diagnosed GD, antithyroid drugs for less than 3 months. RNA extracted from PBMCs served as the sequencing template. According to the study, TCR beta libraries were built with iRepertoire HTBI primers and CDR3-region Arm-PCR. Each CDR3 protein is one row after TCRdb ran MiXCR on the multiplex PCR reads. Here the sample spans some 400,000 distinct CDR3 sequences, under 15% being singletons. This sample was shared with a second study, whose subject was T cells in Graves' hyperthyroidism and ophthalmopathy.

Sample: peripheral blood mononuclear cells (PBMCs), taken at new diagnosis, from a patient treated with antithyroid drugs. Source of these receptors: a woman aged 25-40 years with Graves disease.

This clonotype was observed many times. The chain joins TRBV20-1 to TRBJ2-1; 7 bases are a match to TRBD1. CDR1 and CDR2 from the germline V gene are DFQATT and SNEGSKA (reference sequence). The V gene end was trimmed by 2 bases and the J gene end by 0 bases; junction bases not matched to a gene: 4. This CDR3 has 15 residues. Here the CDR3 reads CSARQDRVSYNEQFF. CDR3 DNA sequence: TGCAGTGCTAGACAAGACAGGGTCTCCTACAATGAGCAGTTCTTC.

This clonotype was seen more than once but under ten times. The J gene is TRBJ2-5, the V gene TRBV12-3 or TRBV12-4; 9 nucleotides align to TRBD2. The CDR3 loop spans 12 amino acids. V gave up 6 bases and J gave up 7 bases; unmatched junction bases: 3. CDR3 amino acids: CASSATSGTQYF. The CDR3 DNA reads TGTGCCAGCAGCGCGACTAGCGGGACCCAGTACTTC.

This clonotype was counted at least ten times. The V and J genes are TRBV7-3 and TRBJ2-1; 7 nucleotides match TRBD1. The CDR3 is 13 residues long. Germline values: CDR1 SGHTA, CDR2 FQGTGA. With V trimmed by 2 bases and J by 7 bases, 2 bases remained unmatched. CDR3 sequence: CASSLDRVNEQFF. Here the CDR3 DNA reads TGTGCCAGCAGCTTAGACAGGGTTAATGAGCAGTTCTTC. Together with reference TRBV7-3 and TRBJ2-1, the CDR3 gives the full variable domain: GAGVSQTPSNKVTEKGKYVELRCDPISGHTALYWYRQSLGQGPEFLIYFQGTGAADDSGLPNDRFFAVRPEGSVSTLKIQRTERGDSAVYLCASSLDRVNEQFFGPGTRLTVL.

The V call is TRBV12-3 or TRBV12-4, the J call TRBJ2-1; the D gene is possibly TRBD2 (6 bases). V lost 7 bases to trimming and J lost 6 bases, with 16 bases between them. CDR3 length equals 14 residues. The CDR3 nucleotides read TGTGCCAGCACCTCCGGGGGAAGGGTCAATGAGCAGTTCTTC. Translated, it gives CASTSGGRVNEQFF.

The table lists this clonotype with many counts. This chain connects TRBV29-1 to TRBJ2-1, with 9 nucleotides matching TRBD2. J was trimmed by 4 bases and V by 4 bases; bases with no gene match: 8. The CDR3 covers 15 residues. Germline V CDR1 and CDR2: SQVTM, ANQGSEA. The CDR3 region is CSVGLKAGGYNEQFF. In DNA form, the CDR3 reads TGCAGCGTTGGGTTGAAGGCGGGAGGGTACAATGAGCAGTTCTTC.

This clonotype was seen repeatedly, ten times or more. The V gene is TRBV18, the J gene TRBJ1-5; D remains unclear. The germline V and J ends were trimmed by 3 bases and 3 bases, with 9 bases remaining between them. Germline loops: CDR1 KGHSH, CDR2 LQKENI. This CDR3 is 14 amino acids long. In nucleotides, the CDR3 is TGTGCCAGCTCACCCACAGAATTCAATCAGCCCCAGCATTTT. Translation: CASSPTEFNQPQHF.

This clonotype was recorded at least ten times. The rearrangement links TRBV11-1 to TRBJ1-1; D remains ambiguous. V dropped 4 bases and J dropped 6 bases, with 21 bases sitting between them. Germline CDR1 is SGHAT and CDR2 is FQDESV (reference sequence). The CDR3 extends over 16 amino acids. CDR3 sequence reads: CASSSPGGFSRAEAFF. In DNA form, the CDR3 reads TGTGCCAGCAGCTCTCCGGGTGGGTTCTCTCGGGCTGAAGCTTTCTTT.

This clonotype appeared many times. V usage is TRBV28 and J usage is TRBJ1-2, with D possibly matching TRBD1 (6 bases). CDR1 and CDR2 (germline): MDHEN, SYDVKM. This CDR3 comprises 14 residues. The V gene lost 5 bases and the J gene lost 4 bases, with 14 bases spanning the gap. The CDR3 here is CASSDLGQLYGYTF. The CDR3 nucleotides are TGTGCCAGCAGTGATCTGGGACAACTCTATGGCTACACCTTC.

This clonotype was seen at least ten times. The chain links TRBV20-1 to TRBJ2-7; perhaps TRBD2 as D (5 bases). The V gene's germline CDR1 is DFQATT and CDR2 SNEGSKA (reference sequence). There are 12 residues in the CDR3. Trimming cost V 5 bases and J 4 bases, with 12 bases left between them. CDR3 in amino acids: CSAPSLGYEQYF. Here the CDR3 DNA reads TGCAGTGCTCCTAGCTTGGGTTACGAGCAGTACTTC.